The T cell receptor beta chain under discussion was sequenced for a study of neurological immune-mediated disorders. Study-wide results and caveats: Private repertoires in all groups were suggested, as expanded clones shared no CDR3 amino acid sequences across subjects. When the repertoires were sorted by phylogenetic grouping, those of 18 of 34 multiple sclerosis patients ended up in one related-CDR3 cluster, a possible signature.

This clonotype was seen at least ten times. The antigen is undetermined. Over 170 million TCR-beta sequences (from 15-18 subjects) were yielded by each sequencing run. TCRdb recomputed calls from the 5' RACE reads with MiXCR, one row per CDR3 protein. This sample has about 46,000 distinct CDR3 sequences, with roughly 2% found just once. The germline gives CDR1 SGHKS, CDR2 YYEKEE (reference sequence). CDR3 length: 13 amino acids. Trimming pared 0 bases from V and 7 bases from J, leaving 8 bases between. It was from 2 million PBMCs stored at -80 C that the unsorted libraries were obtained. The TCR originated in a woman in her 40s with multiple sclerosis. Sequences were obtained from PBMCs. The V gene is TRBV5-5, the J gene TRBJ2-1; tentatively, D is TRBD1 (5 bases). The CDR3 DNA reads TGTGCCAGCAGCTTGGGGGGCTTGAATGAGCAGTTCTTC. Translating gives CASSLGGLNEQFF.